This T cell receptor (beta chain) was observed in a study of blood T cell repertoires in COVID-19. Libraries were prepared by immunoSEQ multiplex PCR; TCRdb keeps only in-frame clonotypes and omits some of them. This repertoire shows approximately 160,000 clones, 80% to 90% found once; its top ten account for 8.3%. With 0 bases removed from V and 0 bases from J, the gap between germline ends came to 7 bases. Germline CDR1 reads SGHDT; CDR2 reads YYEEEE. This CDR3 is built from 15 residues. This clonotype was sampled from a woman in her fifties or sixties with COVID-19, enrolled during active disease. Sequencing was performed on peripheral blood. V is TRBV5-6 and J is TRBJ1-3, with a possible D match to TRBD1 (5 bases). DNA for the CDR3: TGTGCCAGCAGCTTGGGCGGGACCTCTGGAAACACCATATATTTT. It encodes CASSLGGTSGNTIYF.